The 19 T cell receptor beta chains listed next were all sequenced from one sample in a study of circulating CD8 cells and anti-PD-1 response in melanoma. Sorting of live CD3+CD8+TCRalphabeta+ cells by PD-1 and/or TIGIT gave four subsets. TCR libraries were prepared from approximately 15 ng of total RNA with the QIAseq Immune Repertoire TCR panel. In TCRdb, the reads were re-called with MiXCR into one record per CDR3 protein. The sample records 550 to 600 distinct CDR3 sequences, 7.6% being singletons. The sequencing used CD8+ T cells from PBMCs, collected at baseline or after one month of anti-PD-1 therapy (not recorded which). Receptors were obtained from a human donor with melanoma.

This clonotype is labeled large. The V call is TRBV20-1, the J call TRBJ1-2, with D possibly matching TRBD1 (5 bases). The CDR3 consists of 12 residues. Trimming removed 5 bases at V and 8 bases at J, with 15 bases between. Germline V gives CDR1 DFQATT, CDR2 SNEGSKA (reference sequence). CDR3 protein: CSAGGVGTGYTF. The CDR3 nucleotides read TGCAGTGCTGGGGGGGTAGGGACCGGCTACACCTTC.

V gene TRBV3-1 combines with J gene TRBJ2-3; 7 bases fit TRBD1. V shed 1 base and J 4 bases; nucleotides not matched to a gene: 8. CDR1 and CDR2 from the germline V gene are LGHDT and YNNKEL (reference sequence). The CDR3 has 16 amino acids. In DNA form, the CDR3 reads TGTGCCAGCAGCCAAGTGGACGGGCAGGGGGCAGATACGCAGTATTTT. Amino acids: CASSQVDGQGADTQYF.

This clonotype ranks as large. This chain's CDR3 is CASSIGPRNYEQYF. CDR3 bases: TGTGCCAGCAGCATAGGACCGCGAAACTACGAGCAGTACTTC. V usage is TRBV7-9 and J usage is TRBJ2-7; D not certain. CDR1 and CDR2 from the germline V gene are SEHNR and FQNEAQ (reference sequence). The CDR3 loop spans 14 amino acids. Trimming pared 5 bases from V and 3 bases from J, leaving 14 bases between.

Notes on this clonotype: This may be a read error, as it is one base from a much larger clone. The chain is built from TRBV14 and TRBJ2-5; TRBD1 is a possible D gene (6 bases). CDR3 length: 13 residues. The germline CDR1 and CDR2 sequences are SGHDN and FVKESK. This CDR3 reads CASSGAGEETLYF. CDR3 DNA: TGTGCCAGCAGCGGGGCAGGGGAAGAGACCCTGTACTTC.

Note on this clonotype: Its ends do not fully match the called genes, so a read error is possible. The V and J genes are TRBV2 and TRBJ2-6; tentatively, D is TRBD1 (5 bases). The CDR3 consists of 15 residues. From germline, CDR1 is SNHLY and CDR2 FYNNEI. The CDR3 region has the DNA TGTGCCAGCAGTGAGTGGCTCTCTGGGGCCAGCGTCCTGACTTTC. Its protein is CASSEWLSGASVLTF.

This clonotype is medium-sized within its sample. This sequence joins TRBV2 and TRBJ2-1; D is unclear. Germline CDR1 is SNHLY and CDR2 is FYNNEI. The CDR3 is 15 amino acids. Trimming removed 3 bases at V and 1 base at J, with 10 bases between. CDR3 sequence reads: CASSEGSWSYNEQFF. The CDR3 nucleotides are TGTGCCAGCAGTGAGGGGTCGTGGTCCTACAATGAGCAGTTCTTC.

By share of the sample, this clonotype is large. The J gene is TRBJ2-1, the V gene TRBV7-3; a weak D match, TRBD2 (5 bases). The CDR3 sequence is 13 residues long. The V and J ends lost 5 bases and 8 bases respectively, with 13 bases between them. Germline-derived CDR1 and CDR2 are SGHTA and FQGTGA. This chain's CDR3 is CASSPLGIDEQFF. Written as DNA, the CDR3 is TGTGCCAGCAGCCCACTAGGGATTGATGAGCAGTTCTTC.

The CDR3 nucleotides read TGTGCCAGCAGCTCCCATCCGGGAGGCTACACCTTC. Translating gives CASSSHPGGYTF. This chain uses TRBV27 with TRBJ1-2; D not certain. V lost 6 bases and J 8 bases, leaving 13 bases between the germline ends. There are 12 residues in the CDR3. From germline, CDR1 is MNHEY and CDR2 SMNVEV (reference sequence).

This clonotype has more than one count but fewer than ten. No conserved phenylalanine or tryptophan ends this CDR3, so it is likely a read error. V is TRBV19 and J is TRBJ2-7; weak D call: TRBD1 (6 bases). The germline V gene has CDR1 LNHDA and CDR2 SQIVND (reference sequence). V was pared by 5 bases and J by 4 bases, with 18 bases between. This CDR3 comprises 15 residues. The CDR3: CASSPLWTDRYEQYS. In DNA, the CDR3 is TGTGCCAGTAGTCCCCTCTGGACAGACCGTTACGAGCAGTACTCC.

This clonotype is termed medium-sized. V is TRBV19 and J is TRBJ2-1; 10 bases map to TRBD1. Germline assignment: CDR1 LNHDA and CDR2 SQIVND (reference sequence). The ends lost 9 bases at V and 3 bases at J; junction bases unmatched: 5. This CDR3 is built from 14 residues. The CDR3 is CASTWDRGYNEQFF. In DNA form, the CDR3 reads TGTGCCAGCACGTGGGACAGGGGCTACAATGAGCAGTTCTTC. Full variable domain (remainder filled in from reference TRBV19 and TRBJ2-1): DGGITQSPKYLFRKEGQNVTLSCEQNLNHDAMYWYRQDPGQGLRLIYYSQIVNDFQKGDIAEGYSVSREKKESFPLTVTSAQKNPTAFYLCASTWDRGYNEQFFGPGTRLTVL.

Within the sample, this clonotype is large (0.1 to 1%). This rearrangement joins TRBV20-1 to TRBJ2-1; maybe TRBD1 (5 bases). With 5 bases removed from V and 0 bases from J, the gap between germline ends came to 14 bases. The CDR3 sequence is 15 residues long. The V gene's germline CDR1 is DFQATT and CDR2 SNEGSKA (reference sequence). The CDR3 nucleotides read TGCAGTGCTGCGCCCCTAGGGGTCTCCTACAATGAGCAGTTCTTC. Amino acid sequence: CSAAPLGVSYNEQFF.

This clonotype qualifies as large. V is TRBV5-5 and J is TRBJ2-1, with 7 bases lining up with TRBD2. The CDR3 loop spans 12 amino acids. Germline trimming cut 4 bases from V and 8 bases from J; bases unmatched to any gene: 3. Germline V gene lookup returns CDR1 SGHKS and CDR2 YYEKEE (reference sequence). The CDR3 spells CASSPAGDEQFF. The CDR3 DNA follows: TGTGCCAGCAGCCCCGCGGGGGATGAGCAGTTCTTC.

This clonotype is categorized as large (0.1 to 1%). In nucleotides, the CDR3 is TGTGCCTGGAGCGGGGGGCAGGGATACGAGCAGTACTTC. Translation gives CAWSGGQGYEQYF. This chain connects TRBV30 to TRBJ2-7; D possibly corresponds to TRBD2 (7 bases). Trimming took 3 bases from V and 4 from J, leaving 13 bases between them. The CDR3 has 13 amino acids. In germline, CDR1 is GTSNPN, CDR2 SVGIG (reference sequence).

This clonotype qualifies as hyperexpanded. This chain connects TRBV29-1 to TRBJ2-1; D tentatively fits TRBD1 or TRBD2 (5 bases each). Germline V gene sequence: CDR1 SQVTM, CDR2 ANQGSEA. This CDR3 has 11 amino acids. V was trimmed by 8 bases and J by 7 bases, leaving 12 bases between them. In DNA form, the CDR3 reads TGCAGCCTGAAATGGGGGAATGAGCAGTTCTTC. Translating gives CSLKWGNEQFF.

This clonotype is medium-sized in the sample. The chain links TRBV19 to TRBJ2-3; D may match TRBD1 or TRBD2 (5 bases each). The CDR3 spans 14 residues. Germline V gives CDR1 LNHDA, CDR2 SQIVND (reference sequence). Trimming took 8 bases from V and 2 from J, leaving 14 bases between them. The CDR3 loop is CASGRDGNTDTQYF. DNA for the CDR3: TGTGCCAGTGGACGGGACGGGAACACAGATACGCAGTATTTT.

This clonotype is medium-sized (0.01 to 0.1%) in the sample. The V gene is TRBV5-5, the J gene TRBJ2-3; the D is unclear. Trimming removed 0 bases at V and 1 base at J, with 9 bases between. The germline gives CDR1 SGHKS, CDR2 YYEKEE (reference sequence). This CDR3 comprises 15 residues. The CDR3 protein is CASSLDLDRTDTQYF. In DNA form, the CDR3 reads TGTGCCAGCAGCTTGGACCTAGATCGCACAGATACGCAGTATTTT.

By share, this clonotype ranks as medium-sized (0.01 to 0.1%). The V call is TRBV2, the J call TRBJ2-2; perhaps TRBD2 as D (6 bases). The CDR3 consists of 17 residues. The germline gives CDR1 SNHLY, CDR2 FYNNEI. V lost 4 bases and J lost 4, with 19 bases in between. CDR3 sequence reads: CASSVERSGAGTGELFF. The CDR3 DNA reads TGTGCCAGCAGTGTCGAGCGGTCTGGAGCGGGCACCGGGGAGCTGTTTTTT. The full variable domain, with the rest looked up from reference TRBV2 and TRBJ2-2, is EPEVTQTPSHQVTQMGQEVILRCVPISNHLYFYWYRQILGQKVEFLVSFYNNEISEKSEIFDDQFSVERPDGSNFTLKIRSTKLEDSAMYFCASSVERSGAGTGELFFGEGSRLTVL.

By sample fraction, this clonotype is medium-sized. The genes are TRBV19 and TRBJ2-1; D may be TRBD2 (6 bases). The V end lost 8 bases, the J end lost 1 base, and 12 bases lay between the germline ends. The CDR3 is 14 amino acids. The germline V gene has CDR1 LNHDA and CDR2 SQIVND (reference sequence). CDR3 region: CASGAGISYNEQFF. In DNA, the CDR3 is TGTGCCAGTGGGGCGGGGATTTCCTACAATGAGCAGTTCTTC. Drawing the rest from reference TRBV19 and TRBJ2-1, the complete variable domain is DGGITQSPKYLFRKEGQNVTLSCEQNLNHDAMYWYRQDPGQGLRLIYYSQIVNDFQKGDIAEGYSVSREKKESFPLTVTSAQKNPTAFYLCASGAGISYNEQFFGPGTRLTVL.

Relative to its sample, this clonotype is large. This chain links TRBV20-1 with TRBJ1-1; D remains unclear. The CDR3 consists of 17 residues. V was clipped by 0 bases and J by 0 bases, with 17 bases between them. Germline V CDR1 and CDR2: DFQATT, SNEGSKA (reference sequence). The CDR3 region is CSARDPGSTGVNTEAFF. CDR3 in DNA: TGCAGTGCTAGAGATCCCGGGTCTACGGGAGTGAACACTGAAGCTTTCTTT.